The sequence of this T cell receptor beta chain was determined in a study of OX40 agonist ivuxolimab in advanced cancers. This CDR3 spans 14 amino acids. V was trimmed by 8 bases and J by 5 bases, leaving 16 bases between them. Germline V lookup: CDR1 LNHDA, CDR2 SQIVND (reference sequence). TCRdb keeps only in-frame clones here, not all; method: immunoSEQ multiplex PCR. The sample gives 35,000 to 40,000 clones, 75% to 90% of which show up once; about 30% is in the top ten. This specimen was CD4+ or CD8+ T cells sorted from blood, taken in a trial of the OX40 agonist ivuxolimab. The rearrangement joins TRBV19 to TRBJ2-1; weak D call: TRBD1 (6 bases). The sequence derives from an adult with an advanced solid tumor such as melanoma, head and neck, liver or kidney cancer. The CDR3 DNA reads as TGTGCCAGTTGCCGGACAGCCCTGAACAATGAGCAGTTCTTC. Translation gives CASCRTALNNEQFF.